The sample holds a few counts of the clone carrying this TCR beta chain. Its antigen is currently unknown. The data stem from a study of T cell responses to AZD1222 COVID-19 vaccine. Sequencing was performed with immunoSEQ multiplex PCR; in TCRdb, only in-frame clones are kept and a portion is missing. Of some 180,000 clones listed, about nine tenths were seen once; the top ten hold approximately 1.7%. General study points: White British donors predominated, females outnumbered males, and clonal diversity was possibly underestimated. An increase in Spike-specific TCR breadth and depth was observed after two AZD1222 doses. Repertoire samples came only from after the peak T cell response.

Second-dose intervals of approximately 4 or approximately 12 weeks were pooled. Trimming left V 3 bases short and J 0 bases short, with 12 bases between. In germline, CDR1 is LNHDA, CDR2 SQIVND (reference sequence). The CDR3 contains 15 residues. The rearrangement joins TRBV19 to TRBJ2-7; D is perhaps TRBD1 (5 bases). The TCR was taken from an adult who received the AZD1222 COVID-19 vaccine. The sequenced sample was peripheral blood, obtained 28 days after the second AZD1222 dose. This CDR3 is CASSIRTISSYEQYF. The CDR3 DNA sequence: TGTGCCAGTAGTATTCGGACAATCAGCTCCTACGAGCAGTACTTC.